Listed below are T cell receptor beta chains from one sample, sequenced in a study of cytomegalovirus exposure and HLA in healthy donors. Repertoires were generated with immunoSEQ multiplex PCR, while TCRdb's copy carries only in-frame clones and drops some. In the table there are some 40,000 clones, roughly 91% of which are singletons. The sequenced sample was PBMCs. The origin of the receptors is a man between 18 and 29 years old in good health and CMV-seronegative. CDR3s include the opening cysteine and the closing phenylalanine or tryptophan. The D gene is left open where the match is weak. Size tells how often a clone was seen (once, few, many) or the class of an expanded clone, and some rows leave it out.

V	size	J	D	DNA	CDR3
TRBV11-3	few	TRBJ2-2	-	TGTGCCAGCAGCCCCGGGGTAGGAGCGAACACCGGGGAGCTGTTTTTT	CASSPGVGANTGELFF
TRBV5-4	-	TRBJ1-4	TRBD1	TGTGCCAGCAGCTTGGGAGGGACAGCGACCGAAAAACTGTTTTTT	CASSLGGTATEKLFF
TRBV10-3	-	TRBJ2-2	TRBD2	TGTGCCACCGGACTAGCGGGGGACGGGGAGCTGTTTTTT	CATGLAGDGELFF
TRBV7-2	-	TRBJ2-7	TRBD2	TGTGCCAGCAGCTTACTAGCGGGAGTCTACGAGCAGTACTTC	CASSLLAGVYEQYF
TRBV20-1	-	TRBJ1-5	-	TGCAGTGCTACACCCGGACAGACCCAGCATTTT	CSATPGQTQHF
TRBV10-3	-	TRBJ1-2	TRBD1	TGTGCCATCAGTGAGGGACAGGGATATGGCTACACCTTC	CAISEGQGYGYTF
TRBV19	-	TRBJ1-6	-	TGTGCCAGTAGTGAAAGACAAGTGAATTCACCCCTCCACTTT	CASSERQVNSPLHF
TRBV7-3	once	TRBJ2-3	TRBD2	TGTGCCAGCAGCCCACGTTTAGCGGGGGGGCTCACAGATACGCAGTATTTT	CASSPRLAGGLTDTQYF
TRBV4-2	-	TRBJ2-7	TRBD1	TGTGCCAGCAGCCAAGAGCCGGGACAGGGGGCTCAGCAGTACTTC	CASSQEPGQGAQQYF
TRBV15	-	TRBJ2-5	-	TGTGCCACCAGCAGAGATCGGGGACAAGAGACCCAGTACTTC	CATSRDRGQETQYF
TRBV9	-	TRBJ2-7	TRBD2	TGTGCCAGCAGCTCCGACCTTAGCGGGAGTTCCGACGAGCAGTACTTC	CASSSDLSGSSDEQYF
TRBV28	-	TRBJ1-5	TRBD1	TGTGCCAGCAGTCTGACACAGGGGGCCGGCAATCAGCCCCAGCATTTT	CASSLTQGAGNQPQHF
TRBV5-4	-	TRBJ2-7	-	TGTGCCAGCAGCTTGGATGGAGGGAGCTACGAGCAGTACTTC	CASSLDGGSYEQYF
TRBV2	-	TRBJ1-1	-	TGTGCCAGCAGTGAAAAGGGCCAGGGGCACACTGAAGCTTTCTTT	CASSEKGQGHTEAFF
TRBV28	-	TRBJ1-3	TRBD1	TGTGCCAGCAGTCTTATATTGATAGGTCCGGACAGGGGTAAGAACACCATATATTTT	CASSLILIGPDRGKNTIYF
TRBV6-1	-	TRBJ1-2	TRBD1	TGTGCCAGCAGTGGGGGGACAGTCCTGGACTATGGCTACACCTTC	CASSGGTVLDYGYTF
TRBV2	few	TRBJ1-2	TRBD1	TGTGCCAGCAGCGACTCACAGGGGTTCTATGGCTACACCTTC	CASSDSQGFYGYTF
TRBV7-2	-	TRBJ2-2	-	TGTGCCAGCAGCCCAGCACAGGGGAACACCGGGGAGCTGTTTTTT	CASSPAQGNTGELFF
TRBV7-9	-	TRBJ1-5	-	TGTGCCAGCAGCACAAGCAATCAGCCCCAGCATTTT	CASSTSNQPQHF
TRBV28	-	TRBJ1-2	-	TGTGCCACCAAAGACGGGAACTATGGCTACACCTTC	CATKDGNYGYTF
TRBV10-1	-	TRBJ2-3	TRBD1	TGCGCCAGCAGTGGGGGGACAGGGACAGATACGCAGTATTTT	CASSGGTGTDTQYF
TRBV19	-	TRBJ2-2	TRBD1	TGTGCCAGTAGTGTGACAGGGGGCGAGTGGACCGGGGAGCTGTTTTTT	CASSVTGGEWTGELFF
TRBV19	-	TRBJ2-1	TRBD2	TGTGCCAGTACACGCAGTAGTACCCTAACTAGCGGGTGGGACTGGAATGAGCAGTTCTTC	CASTRSSTLTSGWDWNEQFF
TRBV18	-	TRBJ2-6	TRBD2	TGTGCCAGCTCACCTGCTGCCGGGAGGTCTGGGGCCAACGTCCTGACTTTC	CASSPAAGRSGANVLTF
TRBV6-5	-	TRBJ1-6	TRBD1	TGTGCCAGCAGTCCCTCAGGGACAGGGTCTTCACCCCTCCACTTT	CASSPSGTGSSPLHF
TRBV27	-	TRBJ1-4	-	TGTGCCAGCAGTCCCCGAAGAGGCGAGGAAAAACTGTTTTTT	CASSPRRGEEKLFF